This T cell receptor beta chain was retrieved from a study of T cells in Graves' hyperthyroidism and ophthalmopathy. Overall study results and limits: Among clonotypes expanded in thyroid above 0.001, most were also found in blood.

Active moderate-to-severe ophthalmopathy, Clinical Activity Score at least 3, NOSPECS at least 4, under 3 months' duration. Thyroid ultrasound, orbital computed tomography, clinical symptoms, and serum thyroxine and TRAb underpinned diagnoses. More than 8 ml fresh peripheral blood yielded the PBMCs. This clonotype was picked up a small number of times. The antigen is unknown. This CDR3 has 16 residues. Germline CDR1 reads KGHSH; CDR2 reads LQKENI. Losses at the gene ends were 2 bases for V and 4 bases for J; bases not matched to a gene: 10. RNA transcripts yielded amplified TCR beta CDR3 regions. HTBI primers drove first-round RT-PCR of the TCR CDR3. TCRdb reprocessed the multiplex PCR reads with MiXCR, giving one entry per CDR3 protein. The sample holds around 610,000 distinct CDR3 sequences, roughly 14% seen once.

V is TRBV18 and J is TRBJ2-7, with TRBD2 identical over 8 bases. The sequence was obtained from a woman in her forties with Graves' ophthalmopathy. The sample comprised blood. This CDR3 is CASSPIGREGRYEQYF. CDR3 sequence (DNA): TGTGCCAGCTCACCAATCGGTCGGGAGGGGCGGTACGAGCAGTACTTC. The variable domain in full, completed from reference TRBV18 and TRBJ2-7, reads NAGVMQNPRHLVRRRGQEARLRCSPMKGHSHVYWYRQLPEEGLKFMVYLQKENIIDESGMPKERFSAEFPKEGPSILRIQQVVRGDSAAYFCASSPIGREGRYEQYFGPGTRLTVT.